This T cell receptor beta chain derives from a study of T cell clusters in autoimmune cytopenias. One tube held mixed TRB-A and TRB-B primer pools for touch-down PCR. TCRdb reprocessed the multiplex PCR reads, keeping one entry per CDR3 protein, no DNA. The ten top clones account for around 22%, within a sample of about 11,000 distinct CDR3 sequences. The CDR3 has 17 residues. Germline V gene data show CDR1 as MNHEY and CDR2 as SVGAGI. TRB was amplified from 250 ng of peripheral blood genomic DNA per sample. The same data also went into a second study, on T cell repertoires in aging, cancer and after chemotherapy. According to that study: Age-matched healthy donors had significantly more diverse, less clonal blood TCR repertoires than untreated cancer patients. In cancer patients, declining TCR diversity with age involved lost richness and lost evenness. Median generation probability rose over the chemotherapy interval in each cancer cohort, suggesting rebound thymic output.

This clonotype originated in a human donor in good health. Source material: peripheral blood. This chain joins TRBV6-5 and TRBJ2-1; TCRdb proposes TRBD1, but this gene call is untestable without DNA. CDR3: CASSYGVGANSYNEQFF.